Following are 7 T cell receptor beta chains from one sample sequenced in a study of human versus mouse CDR3 diversity and MHC coevolution (dated by TCRdb to 2016 to 2017). The receptor library was made with the immunoSEQ multiplex PCR assay. TCRdb holds this immuneACCESS table with in-frame rearrangements only. Some clones are missing; in checked studies, unresolved V genes explain under half, and the rest has no known cause. The sample profile shows more than 60,000 clones; around 93% of them were found once. The ten top clones hold around 0.15% of the sample. The sample taken for sequencing was naive CD4+ T cells from blood. The label giving this sample's cell subset or site can be read as: CD45RO-negative CD62L-positive naive CD4 T cells. The receptors stem from a person aged 30-69 years in good health.

This clone was detected only once. The gene calls are TRBV23-1 and TRBJ2-1; D uncertain. TRBV23-1 is an ORF, and what it does is uncertain. V gave up 2 bases and J gave up 6 bases, with 14 bases separating them. The CDR3 is 15 amino acids. CDR3 loop: CASSQIDTSSNEQFF. The DNA for the CDR3 is TGCGCCAGCAGTCAAATCGACACCTCTTCCAATGAGCAGTTCTTC.

This sequence joins TRBV29-1 and TRBJ1-1; 10 bases match TRBD1. The CDR3 sequence is 13 residues long. Trimming took 4 bases from V and 6 from J; bases not matched to a gene: 5. Germline CDR1 reads SQVTM; CDR2 reads ANQGSEA. As DNA, the CDR3 is TGCAGCGTTGCGGGACAGGGGTATGCTGAAGCTTTCTTT. Translation gives CSVAGQGYAEAFF.

This chain uses TRBV27 with TRBJ1-2; 9 nucleotides agree with TRBD1. J gave up 6 bases and V 6 bases, and 5 bases lay outside the gene matches. Looked up from germline, CDR1 is MNHEY and CDR2 is SMNVEV (reference sequence). The CDR3 extends over 13 amino acids. The CDR3 DNA reads TGTGCCAGCAGGGGGGACAGGGTGGATGGCTACACCTTC. Its protein product is CASRGDRVDGYTF.

The V and J genes are TRBV6-5 and TRBJ2-7; possible D gene TRBD2, 6 bases. The CDR3 contains 16 residues. Deletions cut 0 bases from V and 0 bases from J, with 12 bases between. Germline V gene sequence: CDR1 MNHEY, CDR2 SVGAGI. CDR3 sequence reads: CASSYSSPGSSYEQYF. The CDR3 bases are TGTGCCAGCAGTTACTCGAGCCCCGGGAGCTCCTACGAGCAGTACTTC.

V usage is TRBV6-5 and J usage is TRBJ1-1, with 8 nucleotides matching TRBD1. V gave up 8 bases and J gave up 1 base; unmatched junction bases: 3. The CDR3 has 13 residues. The germline CDR1 and CDR2 sequences are MNHEY and SVGAGI. In DNA form, the CDR3 reads TGTGCCAGCGGCGGACAGGGGAACACTGAAGCTTTCTTT. Its protein is CASGGQGNTEAFF.

CDR3 nucleotide sequence: TGTGCCAGCAGCTTTGGACTAGCGGGAGGGAACACCGGGGAGCTGTTTTTT. Its translation is CASSFGLAGGNTGELFF. V usage is TRBV5-6 and J usage is TRBJ2-2, with 14 positions matching TRBD2. The CDR3 has 17 amino acids. Germline CDR1 and CDR2: SGHDT and YYEEEE. The V segment lost 2 bases and the J segment 1 base; nucleotides outside the gene matches: 1.

The chain recombines TRBV19 with TRBJ1-3, with D unclear. The CDR3 spans 13 residues. From germline, CDR1 is LNHDA and CDR2 SQIVND (reference sequence). V was pared by 5 bases and J by 8 bases, with 13 bases between. Written as DNA, the CDR3 is TGTGCCAGTAGTTCCAGTTGGGAGGACACCATATATTTT. Its translation is CASSSSWEDTIYF.